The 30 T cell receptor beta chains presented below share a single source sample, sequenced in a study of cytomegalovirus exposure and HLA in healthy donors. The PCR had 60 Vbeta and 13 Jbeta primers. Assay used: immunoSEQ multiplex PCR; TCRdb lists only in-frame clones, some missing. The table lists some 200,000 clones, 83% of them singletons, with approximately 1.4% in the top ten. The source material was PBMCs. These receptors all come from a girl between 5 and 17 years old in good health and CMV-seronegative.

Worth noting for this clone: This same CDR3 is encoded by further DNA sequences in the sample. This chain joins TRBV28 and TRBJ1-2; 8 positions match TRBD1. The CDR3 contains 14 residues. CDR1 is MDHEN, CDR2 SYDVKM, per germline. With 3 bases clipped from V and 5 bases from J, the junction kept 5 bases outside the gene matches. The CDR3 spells CASSLDRAGYGYTF. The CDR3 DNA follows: TGTGCCAGCAGTTTGGACAGGGCTGGGTATGGCTACACCTTC.

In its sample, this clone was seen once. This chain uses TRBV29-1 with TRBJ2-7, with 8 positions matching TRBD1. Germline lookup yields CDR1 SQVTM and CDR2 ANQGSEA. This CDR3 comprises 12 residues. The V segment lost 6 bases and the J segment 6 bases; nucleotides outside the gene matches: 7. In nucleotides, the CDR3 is TGCAGCGTGGCGACAGGGGCCGGCGAGCAGTACTTC. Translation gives CSVATGAGEQYF.

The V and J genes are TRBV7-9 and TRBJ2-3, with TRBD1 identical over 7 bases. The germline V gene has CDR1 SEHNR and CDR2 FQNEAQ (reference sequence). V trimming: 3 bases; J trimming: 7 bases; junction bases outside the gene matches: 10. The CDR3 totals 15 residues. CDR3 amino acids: CASSFPKQGPHTQYF. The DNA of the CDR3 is TGTGCCAGCAGCTTCCCGAAACAGGGGCCGCATACGCAGTATTTT.

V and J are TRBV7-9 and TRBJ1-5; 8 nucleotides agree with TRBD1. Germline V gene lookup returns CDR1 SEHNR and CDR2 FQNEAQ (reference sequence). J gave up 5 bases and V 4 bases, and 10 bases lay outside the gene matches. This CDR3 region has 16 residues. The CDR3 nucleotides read TGTGCCAGCAGCTCTCTAGGGGACAGGAAAGATCAGCCCCAGCATTTT. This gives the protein CASSSLGDRKDQPQHF.

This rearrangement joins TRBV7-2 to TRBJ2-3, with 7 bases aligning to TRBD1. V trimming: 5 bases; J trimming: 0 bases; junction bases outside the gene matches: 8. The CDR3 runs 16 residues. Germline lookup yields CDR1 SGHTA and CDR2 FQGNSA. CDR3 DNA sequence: TGTGCCAGCAGCACCGGGACAGCCAAAAGCACAGATACGCAGTATTTT. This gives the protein CASSTGTAKSTDTQYF.

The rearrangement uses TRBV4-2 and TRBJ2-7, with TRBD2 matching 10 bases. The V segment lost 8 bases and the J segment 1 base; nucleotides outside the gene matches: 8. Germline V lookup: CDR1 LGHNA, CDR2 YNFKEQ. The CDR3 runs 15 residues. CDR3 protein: CASGTRTSGSYEQYF. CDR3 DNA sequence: TGTGCCAGCGGGACTCGGACTAGCGGTTCCTACGAGCAGTACTTC.

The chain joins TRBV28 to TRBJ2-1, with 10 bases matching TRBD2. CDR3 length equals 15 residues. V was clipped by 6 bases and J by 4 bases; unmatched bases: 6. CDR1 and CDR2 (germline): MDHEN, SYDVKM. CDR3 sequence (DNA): TGTGCCAGCAGCCCAAGCGGGGGGGTATACAATGAGCAGTTCTTC. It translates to CASSPSGGVYNEQFF.

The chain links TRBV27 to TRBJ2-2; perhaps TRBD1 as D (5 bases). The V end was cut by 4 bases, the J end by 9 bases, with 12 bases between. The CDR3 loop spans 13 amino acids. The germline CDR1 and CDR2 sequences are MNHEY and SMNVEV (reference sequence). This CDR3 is CASSSGSTRELFF. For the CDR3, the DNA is TGTGCCAGCAGTTCAGGGTCTACCCGGGAGCTGTTTTTT.

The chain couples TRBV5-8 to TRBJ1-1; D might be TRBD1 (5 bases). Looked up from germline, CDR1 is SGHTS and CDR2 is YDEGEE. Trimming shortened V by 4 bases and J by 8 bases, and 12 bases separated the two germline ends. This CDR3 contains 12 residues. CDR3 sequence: CASSQGFAEAFF. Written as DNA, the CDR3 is TGTGCCAGCAGCCAGGGATTCGCCGAAGCTTTCTTT.

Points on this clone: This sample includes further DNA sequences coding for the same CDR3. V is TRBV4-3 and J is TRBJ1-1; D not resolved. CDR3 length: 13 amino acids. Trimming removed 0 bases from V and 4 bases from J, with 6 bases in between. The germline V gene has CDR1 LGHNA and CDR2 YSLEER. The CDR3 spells CASSQDRGTEAFF. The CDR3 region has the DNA TGCGCCAGCAGCCAAGATCGGGGCACTGAAGCTTTCTTT.

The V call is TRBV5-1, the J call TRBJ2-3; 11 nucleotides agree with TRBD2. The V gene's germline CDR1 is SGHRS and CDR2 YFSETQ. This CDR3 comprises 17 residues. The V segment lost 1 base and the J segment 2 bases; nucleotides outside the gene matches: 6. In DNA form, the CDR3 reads TGCGCCAGCAGCTTGATCCTAGCGGGGGGTAACACAGATACGCAGTATTTT. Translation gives CASSLILAGGNTDTQYF.

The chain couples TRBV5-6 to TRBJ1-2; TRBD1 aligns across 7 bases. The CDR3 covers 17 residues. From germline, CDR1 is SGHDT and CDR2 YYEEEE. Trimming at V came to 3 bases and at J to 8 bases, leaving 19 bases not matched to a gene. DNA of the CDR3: TGTGCCAGCAGCTCCAACGGTCTCGCCGGGACAGCGGGCGGCTACACCTTC. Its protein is CASSSNGLAGTAGGYTF. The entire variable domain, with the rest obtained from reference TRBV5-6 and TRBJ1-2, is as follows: DAGVTQSPTHLIKTRGQQVTLRCSPKSGHDTVSWYQQALGQGPQFIFQYYEEEERQRGNFPDRFSGHQFPNYSSELNVNALLLGDSALYLCASSSNGLAGTAGGYTFGSGTRLTVV.

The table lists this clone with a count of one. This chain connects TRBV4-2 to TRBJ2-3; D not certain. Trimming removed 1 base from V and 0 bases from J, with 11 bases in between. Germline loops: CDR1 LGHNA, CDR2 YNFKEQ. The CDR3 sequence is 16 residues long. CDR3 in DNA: TGTGCCAGCAGCCAAGGCGGCCGGGTTAGCACAGATACGCAGTATTTT. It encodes CASSQGGRVSTDTQYF.

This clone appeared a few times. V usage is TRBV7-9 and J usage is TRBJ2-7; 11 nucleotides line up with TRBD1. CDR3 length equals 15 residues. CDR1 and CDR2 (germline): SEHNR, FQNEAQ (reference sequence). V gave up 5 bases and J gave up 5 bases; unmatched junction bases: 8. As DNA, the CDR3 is TGTGCCAGCAGCAGGACAGGGGGCTTTGTCCACGAGCAGTACTTC. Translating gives CASSRTGGFVHEQYF.

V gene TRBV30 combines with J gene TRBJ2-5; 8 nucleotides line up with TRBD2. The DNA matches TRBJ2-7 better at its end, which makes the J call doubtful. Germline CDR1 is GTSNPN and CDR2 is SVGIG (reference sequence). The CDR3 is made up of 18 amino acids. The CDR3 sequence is CAWSPGLGTTMSSYEQYF. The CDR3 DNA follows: TGTGCCTGGAGCCCGGGACTAGGAACCACCATGAGCTCCTACGAGCAGTACTTC.

Here the CDR3 reads CASSFLRTSGVEGNTIYF. CDR3 in DNA: TGTGCCAGCAGTTTCCTTCGCACGTCGGGAGTGGAAGGAAACACCATATATTTT. The genes are TRBV28 and TRBJ1-3; no clear D gene. The V gene lost 3 bases and the J gene lost 4 bases, with 22 bases spanning the gap. The CDR3 loop spans 18 amino acids. The germline V gene encodes CDR1 MDHEN and CDR2 SYDVKM.

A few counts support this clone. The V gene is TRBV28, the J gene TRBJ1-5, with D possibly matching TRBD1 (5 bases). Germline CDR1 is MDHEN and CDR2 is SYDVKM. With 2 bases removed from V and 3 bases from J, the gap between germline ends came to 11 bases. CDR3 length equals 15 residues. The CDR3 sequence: CASSLTGRANQPQHF. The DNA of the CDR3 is TGTGCCAGCAGTTTAACCGGCAGGGCCAATCAGCCCCAGCATTTT.

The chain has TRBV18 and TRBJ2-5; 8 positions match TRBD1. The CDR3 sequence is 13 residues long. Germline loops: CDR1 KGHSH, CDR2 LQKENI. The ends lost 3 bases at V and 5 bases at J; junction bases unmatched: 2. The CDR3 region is CASSPPGGETQYF. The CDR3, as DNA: TGTGCCAGCTCACCCCCAGGGGGCGAGACCCAGTACTTC.

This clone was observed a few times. The CDR3 nucleotides read TGTGCCAGCAGCAAGCCCTACAGGGGATTGTATCATGAGCAGTTCTTC. Its translation: CASSKPYRGLYHEQFF. The chain combines TRBV21-1 with TRBJ2-1; the table calls TRBD1, which could not be checked here. TRBV21-1 is designated a pseudogene. The CDR3 sequence is 16 residues long.

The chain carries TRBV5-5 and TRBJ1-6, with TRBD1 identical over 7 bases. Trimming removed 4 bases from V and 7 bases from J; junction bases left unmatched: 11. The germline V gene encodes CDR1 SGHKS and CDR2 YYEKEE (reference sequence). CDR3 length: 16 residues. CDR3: CASSLGQAGGNSPLHF. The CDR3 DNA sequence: TGTGCCAGCAGCCTAGGACAGGCTGGGGGAAATTCACCCCTCCACTTT.

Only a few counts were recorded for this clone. This CDR3 reads CASRESGANVLTF. The CDR3 nucleotides are TGTGCCAGCCGGGAATCTGGGGCCAACGTCCTGACTTTC. The chain has TRBV6-1 and TRBJ2-6, with D possibly TRBD2 on 5 matching bases. Trimming removed 8 bases at V and 1 base at J, with 6 bases between. CDR1 is MNHNS and CDR2 is SASEGT in the germline V gene. The CDR3 is 13 residues long.

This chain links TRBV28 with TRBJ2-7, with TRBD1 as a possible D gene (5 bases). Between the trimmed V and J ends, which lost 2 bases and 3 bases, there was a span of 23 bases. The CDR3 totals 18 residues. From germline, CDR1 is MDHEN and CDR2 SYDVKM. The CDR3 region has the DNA TGTGCCAGCAGTTTACCGTCTTCATCGACAGTAACCTACTACGAGCAGTACTTC. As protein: CASSLPSSSTVTYYEQYF. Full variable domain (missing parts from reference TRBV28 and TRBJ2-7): DVKVTQSSRYLVKRTGEKVFLECVQDMDHENMFWYRQDPGLGLRLIYFSYDVKMKEKGDIPEGYSVSREKKERFSLILESASTNQTSMYLCASSLPSSSTVTYYEQYFGPGTRLTVT.

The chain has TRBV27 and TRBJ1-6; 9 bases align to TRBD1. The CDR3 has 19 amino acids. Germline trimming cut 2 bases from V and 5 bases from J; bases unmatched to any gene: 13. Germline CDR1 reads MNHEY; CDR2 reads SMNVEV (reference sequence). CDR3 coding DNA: TGTGCCAGCAGTTTAAAAGTCCCGGGACAGGGATCAGATAATTCACCCCTCCACTTT. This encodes CASSLKVPGQGSDNSPLHF.

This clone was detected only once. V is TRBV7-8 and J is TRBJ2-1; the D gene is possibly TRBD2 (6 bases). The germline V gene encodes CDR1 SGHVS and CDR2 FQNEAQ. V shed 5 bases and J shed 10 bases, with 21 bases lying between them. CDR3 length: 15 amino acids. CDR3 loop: CASSALSEGFGEQFF. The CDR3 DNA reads TGTGCCAGCAGCGCACTATCGGAGGGCTTTGGGGAGCAGTTCTTC.

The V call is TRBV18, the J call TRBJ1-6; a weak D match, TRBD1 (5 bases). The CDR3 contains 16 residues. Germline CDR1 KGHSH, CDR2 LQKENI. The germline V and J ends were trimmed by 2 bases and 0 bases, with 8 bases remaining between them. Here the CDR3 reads CASSPETDSYNSPLHF. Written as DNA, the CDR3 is TGTGCCAGCTCACCAGAGACAGACTCCTATAATTCACCCCTCCACTTT.

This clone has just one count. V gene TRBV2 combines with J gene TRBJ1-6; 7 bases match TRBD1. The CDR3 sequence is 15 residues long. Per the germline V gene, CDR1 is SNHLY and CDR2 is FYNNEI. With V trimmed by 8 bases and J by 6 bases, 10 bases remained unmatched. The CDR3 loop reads CASVRTGPPNSPLHF. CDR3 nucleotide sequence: TGTGCCAGCGTTAGGACAGGTCCCCCTAATTCACCCCTCCACTTT.

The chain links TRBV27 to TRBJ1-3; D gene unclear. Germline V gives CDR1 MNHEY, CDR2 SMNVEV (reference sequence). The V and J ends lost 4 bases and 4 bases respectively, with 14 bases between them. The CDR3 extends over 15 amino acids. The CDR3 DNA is TGTGCCAGCAGTTCCCTTGCACAGCTCGGAAACACCATATATTTT. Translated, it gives CASSSLAQLGNTIYF.

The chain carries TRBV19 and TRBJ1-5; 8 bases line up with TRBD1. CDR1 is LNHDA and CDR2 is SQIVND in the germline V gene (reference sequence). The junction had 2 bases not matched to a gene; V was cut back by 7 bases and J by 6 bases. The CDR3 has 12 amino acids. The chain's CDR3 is CASTDRGQPQHF. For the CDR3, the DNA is TGTGCCAGTACCGACAGGGGTCAGCCCCAGCATTTT.

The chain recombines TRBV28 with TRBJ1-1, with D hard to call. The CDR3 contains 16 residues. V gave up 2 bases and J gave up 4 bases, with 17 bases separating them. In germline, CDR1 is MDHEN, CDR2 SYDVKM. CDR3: CASSLNEAVLSTEAFF. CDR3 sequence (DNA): TGTGCCAGCAGTTTAAACGAGGCGGTTTTAAGCACTGAAGCTTTCTTT. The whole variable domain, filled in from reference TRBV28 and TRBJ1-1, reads DVKVTQSSRYLVKRTGEKVFLECVQDMDHENMFWYRQDPGLGLRLIYFSYDVKMKEKGDIPEGYSVSREKKERFSLILESASTNQTSMYLCASSLNEAVLSTEAFFGQGTRLTVV.

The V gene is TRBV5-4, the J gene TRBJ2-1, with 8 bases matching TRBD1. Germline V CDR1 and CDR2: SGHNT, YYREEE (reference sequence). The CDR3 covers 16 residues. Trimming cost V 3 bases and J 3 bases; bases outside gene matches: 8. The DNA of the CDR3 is TGTGCCAGCAGCTCCCTCCTCAGGGGGCACTACAATGAGCAGTTCTTC. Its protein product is CASSSLLRGHYNEQFF.